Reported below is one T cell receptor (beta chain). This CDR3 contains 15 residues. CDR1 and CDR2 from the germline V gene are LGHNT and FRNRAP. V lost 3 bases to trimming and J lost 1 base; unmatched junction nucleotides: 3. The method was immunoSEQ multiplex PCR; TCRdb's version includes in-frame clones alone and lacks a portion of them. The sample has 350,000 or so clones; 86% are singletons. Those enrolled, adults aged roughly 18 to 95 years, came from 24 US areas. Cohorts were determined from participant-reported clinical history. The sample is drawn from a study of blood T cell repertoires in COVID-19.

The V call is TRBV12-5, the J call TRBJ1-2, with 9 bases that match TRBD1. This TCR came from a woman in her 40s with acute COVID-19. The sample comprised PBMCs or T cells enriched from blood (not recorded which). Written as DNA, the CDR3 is TGTGCTAGTGGTTTAAGGACAGGGGATAACTATGGCTACACCTTC. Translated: CASGLRTGDNYGYTF.